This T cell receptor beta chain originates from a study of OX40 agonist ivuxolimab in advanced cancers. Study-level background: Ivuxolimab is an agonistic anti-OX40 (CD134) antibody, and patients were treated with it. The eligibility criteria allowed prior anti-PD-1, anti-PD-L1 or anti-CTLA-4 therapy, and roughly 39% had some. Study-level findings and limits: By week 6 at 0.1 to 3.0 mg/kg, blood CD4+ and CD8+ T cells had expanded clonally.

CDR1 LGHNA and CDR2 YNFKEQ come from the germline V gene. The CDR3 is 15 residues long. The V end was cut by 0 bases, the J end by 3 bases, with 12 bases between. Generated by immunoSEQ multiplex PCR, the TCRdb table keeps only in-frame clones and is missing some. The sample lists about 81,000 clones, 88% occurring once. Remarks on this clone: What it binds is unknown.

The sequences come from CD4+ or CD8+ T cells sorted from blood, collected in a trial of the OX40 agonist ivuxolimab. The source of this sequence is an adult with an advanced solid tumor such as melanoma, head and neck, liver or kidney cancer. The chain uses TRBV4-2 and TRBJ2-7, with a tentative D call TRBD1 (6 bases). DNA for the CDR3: TGTGCCAGCAGCCAAGATGGGCAGGGGAGCTACGAGCAGTACTTC. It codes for CASSQDGQGSYEQYF.